Listed below are T cell receptor beta chains from one sample, sequenced in a study of blood T cell repertoires in COVID-19. TCRdb's copy holds only in-frame clones and misses some; the assay was immunoSEQ multiplex PCR. The sample contains 70,000 to 95,000 clones, about 90% of which appear only once. Sequenced: peripheral blood. The receptors come from a woman in her 70s with acute or convalescent COVID-19. The CDR3 runs from the conserved cysteine through the conserved F or W. D genes are given only for firm matches. Clone size is stated in some rows and not others, as once, few, many or a class when expanded.

j_call | clone_size | v_call | d_call | cdr3_nt | cdr3_aa
TRBJ1-6 | NA | TRBV7-9 | NA | TGTGCCAGCAGCTTAATAGGGGATTCACCCCTCCACTTT | CASSLIGDSPLHF
TRBJ2-7 | NA | TRBV11-2 | NA | TGTGCCAGCAGCTTGAACAGCTACGAGCAGTACTTC | CASSLNSYEQYF
TRBJ2-5 | NA | TRBV19 | TRBD2 | TGTGCCAGTAGTCCCCGGGGGACTACGGAGACCCAGTACTTC | CASSPRGTTETQYF
TRBJ1-2 | NA | TRBV2 | NA | TGTGCCAGCAGTCCCCCCACCGGCCTGGAGCCCTTTAACTATGGCTACACCTTC | CASSPPTGLEPFNYGYTF
TRBJ1-6 | NA | TRBV27 | NA | TGTGCCAGCAGTTTACGACAGAGAAAGGGCTCCTATAATTCACCCCTCCACTTT | CASSLRQRKGSYNSPLHF
TRBJ2-1 | NA | TRBV20-1 | NA | TGCAGTGCTAGTCTAGCCGGGAGCTATAATGAGCAGTTCTTC | CSASLAGSYNEQFF
TRBJ1-2 | once | TRBV2 | NA | TGTGCCAGCAGAGACAGTGGGAGGGGTGGCTACACCTTC | CASRDSGRGGYTF
TRBJ2-2 | NA | TRBV10-3 | NA | TGTGCCATCAGTGATGAGGGCGGGGAGCTGTTTTTT | CAISDEGGELFF
TRBJ1-1 | once | TRBV19 | NA | TGTGCCAGTAGTATACCCGGGGGTAGGAACACTGAAGCTTTCTTT | CASSIPGGRNTEAFF
TRBJ2-5 | NA | TRBV7-2 | NA | TGTGCCAGCAGCTTAGGTGGGACTCTAACACGGGGGACCCAGTACTTC | CASSLGGTLTRGTQYF
TRBJ2-5 | NA | TRBV7-3 | TRBD2 | TGTGCCAGCAGCCCATCCGGGACTAGCAATGCGGAGACCCAGTACTTC | CASSPSGTSNAETQYF